Sequencing of this T cell receptor (beta chain) was carried out in a study of cytomegalovirus exposure and HLA in healthy donors. Study-wide results and caveats: Three chains linked to CMV were shown in vitro to be specific for CMV antigens. A link between a missense DCLRE1C variant and TCR beta V- and J-gene trimming emerged from a later analysis. Reports indicate that TCR beta sequences accurately predicted the HLA-A and HLA-B alleles of most subjects.

The CDR3 spans 15 residues. Germline V lookup: CDR1 MNHGY, CDR2 SAAAGT. V was pared by 6 bases and J by 4 bases, with 5 bases of the junction left unmatched. PCR used 60 Vbeta primers and 13 Jbeta primers. Sequencing was performed with immunoSEQ multiplex PCR; in TCRdb, only in-frame clones are kept and a portion is missing. The table includes 150,000 to 200,000 clones, around three quarters detected once. On this clone itself: Its antigen is unidentified.

The source of this sequence is a male donor in good health and CMV-seronegative. The rearrangement uses TRBV6-8 and TRBJ2-1; 11 positions agree with TRBD2. The sequencing sample was made of PBMCs. In DNA form, the CDR3 reads TGTGCCAGCAGGTTGACTAGCGGGATGTACAATGAGCAGTTCTTC. It specifies CASRLTSGMYNEQFF.